This TCR beta chain is drawn from a study of shared clonotypes between healthy human individuals (dated by TCRdb to the early 2020s). At the level of the whole study: A couple of women and three men aged 18 to 49 years were included in the cohort. Blood TCR repertoires of about five healthy adults were deeply sequenced to estimate repertoire size and the extent of clonotype sharing between individuals. Per donor, leukapheresis produced somewhere between about 0.85 and 8.9 billion PBMCs. For each donor, CD4 naive and CD4 memory were each given three plates, CD8 naive was given two plates, and CD8 memory was given one plate. To increase sequencing depth and limit assay-specific biases, different laboratories used diverse techniques to prepare libraries and sequence TCR repertoires.

Of note for this clone: Its antigen remains undetermined. No base quality values were provided; no much bigger clone lies one nucleotide off.

Donors were healthy HIV-negative adults with no recently reported acute infections or vaccinations. Every donor was a Caucasian adult living in Nashville, Tennessee, USA. CD4+ T cells were enriched by magnetic negative selection, after which naive cells were positively selected on CD45RA and the negative fraction was taken as the memory subset. Blood was obtained by leukapheresis, after which PBMCs were separated by Ficoll-Histopaque density gradient centrifugation and cryopreserved in liquid nitrogen vapor phase. Analytical flow cytometry was used to check the purity and quantity of every magnetically sorted T cell population. Genomic DNA was isolated from every sorted fraction and measured by UV absorbance on a Nanodrop 2000c. Using the deep immunoSEQ assay, TCR CDR3 regions were amplified from genomic DNA by multiplex PCR. Genomic DNA extracted from each cell subset was distributed evenly over all wells of several immunoSEQ 96-well plates, and each plate served as one replicate. For sorted subsets, roughly 200 ng of genomic DNA, equivalent to about 30,000 T cell genomes, went into each replicate PCR. Purified libraries were measured with a Qubit 3.0 fluorometer, size-checked on a Bioanalyzer 2100, and measured again with the KAPA Library Quantification kit. Every immunoSEQ 96-well plate was sequenced on a dedicated single-read 150-cycle Illumina NextSeq 550 flow cell. As for the original processing: The immunoSEQ output contained only junctional sequences without quality scores, so filtering could not match that applied to full-length reads. Sequences were annotated with PyIR, a Python wrapper for IgBLAST v1.9, and V/J genes and CDR3 were assigned using IMGT germline references. Reads were filtered out if the reads had weak V/J assignments (E-value above 1e-6), no CDR3, stop codons, out-of-frame junctions, or ambiguous translated residues. V3J clonotypes were defined by identical inferred V gene, J gene, and CDR3 amino acid sequence. The percentage overlap between two repertoires was calculated by dividing the number of shared unique clonotypes by the size of the smaller repertoire. Richness of each repertoire was evaluated using RTK rarefaction, the Chao1 estimator, and Recon v2.1 estimates of unobserved clonotypes. Generation probabilities were computed with OLGA for all TCRbeta clonotypes obtained by the gDNA method from a handful of donors. Entries here come from immuneACCESS through TCRdb and include only in-frame sequences with V and J called. Some clones fail to appear in such tables; in the studies checked, an unresolved V gene covers under half of the shortfall, and the cause of the remainder is unknown. V, J and clone size are those of that table, while D and trimming were read from the DNA. A total of more than 2,000,000 clones appear in this sample, around nine tenths of them only once. The ten largest clonotypes hold about 0.13% of the sample.

There are 16 amino acids in the CDR3, from cysteine to phenylalanine inclusive. Of all the DNA, just the CDR3 is kept, 48 bases in frame from base 1. CDR1 MNHEY and CDR2 SMNVEV were looked up in the germline V gene (reference sequence). V gives up 3 bases and J gives up 2 bases, and the segment between their germline ends measures 13 bases. Paper-wide results and their limitations: Because the study included only a small number of donors, the genetic and exposure-history diversity represented was limited. Around 5% of naive CD4, 3.5% of naive CD8, 2.3% of memory CD4, and around 0.4% of memory CD8 clonotypes were shared across several donors. Clonotypes shared by all four sorted-subset donors showed higher generation probabilities than non-shared clonotypes. Based on pairwise subsampling, the degree of clonotype sharing among donors was expected to be affected by sequencing depth. Rarefaction of sorted-subset datasets indicated incomplete sequencing despite the large sequencing depth. Sampling was limited to blood, and TCR repertoires in tissue likely differ from TCR repertoires in blood. Larger estimated clonotype richness was generally found for naive subsets than for memory subsets.

Input material: naive CD4+ T cells sorted from blood. This sample's cell subset or site label indicates: CD45RA+ positively selected. The receptor's source is a young man in good health. The V and J segments used are TRBV27 and TRBJ1-4, with TRBD1 perhaps the D gene, on 5 matching bases. Here the CDR3 is given as CASSFQPRQTNEKLFF. The sequenced DNA is TGTGCCAGCAGTTTCCAACCGCGACAGACTAATGAAAAACTGTTTTTT.